Listed below are T cell receptor beta chains from one sample, sequenced in a study of PD-1 blockade in classical Hodgkin lymphoma. Libraries were prepared by immunoSEQ multiplex PCR; TCRdb keeps only in-frame clonotypes and omits some of them. The data show around 41,000 clones, approximately 70% seen once. The source material was peripheral blood mononuclear cells (PBMCs), sampled before the second cycle of nivolumab. The receptor set was obtained from a human donor with classical Hodgkin lymphoma. Both conserved end residues are part of each CDR3. The order of the fields is CDR3 protein, J gene, clone size, D gene, V gene. D genes are given only for firm matches. Clone size is not always given. Where it is, it says once, few, many or a class for expanded clones.

CDR3: CASRYTVGPDTQYF
J: TRBJ2-3
size: -
D: -
V: TRBV4-1

CDR3: CASSLRGVGGNQPQHF
J: TRBJ1-5
size: -
D: -
V: TRBV4-2

CDR3: CASSVSGGGWTEAFF
J: TRBJ1-1
size: -
D: -
V: TRBV9

CDR3: CASSWMDTSSYEQYF
J: TRBJ2-7
size: few
D: -
V: TRBV2

CDR3: CASSLADTQYF
J: TRBJ2-3
size: few
D: -
V: TRBV5-1

CDR3: CAISEQEYRGSYEQYF
J: TRBJ2-7
size: once
D: TRBD1
V: TRBV10-3

CDR3: CAWRSGTGNTIYF
J: TRBJ1-3
size: -
D: -
V: TRBV30

CDR3: CASSVASANTGELFF
J: TRBJ2-2
size: -
D: -
V: TRBV9

CDR3: CASSEGEPPSYEQYF
J: TRBJ2-7
size: -
D: -
V: TRBV6-6

CDR3: CASRAGQGFGANVLTF
J: TRBJ2-6
size: -
D: TRBD1
V: TRBV7-2

CDR3: CASSLGPSNQPQHF
J: TRBJ1-5
size: -
D: -
V: TRBV5-6

CDR3: CAWSVFGAAEAFF
J: TRBJ1-1
size: few
D: -
V: TRBV30

CDR3: CAWSTGIQNTEAFF
J: TRBJ1-1
size: few
D: -
V: TRBV30

CDR3: CASSLSGRAREAFF
J: TRBJ1-1
size: -
D: -
V: TRBV27

CDR3: CASHREPNTEAFF
J: TRBJ1-1
size: -
D: -
V: TRBV5-4

CDR3: CASSSPGLQETQYF
J: TRBJ2-5
size: -
D: -
V: TRBV7-9

CDR3: CASSLSGLANTGELFF
J: TRBJ2-2
size: -
D: TRBD2
V: TRBV5-5

CDR3: CASTVTGGAYETQYF
J: TRBJ2-5
size: -
D: TRBD1
V: TRBV6-5

CDR3: CASSQENNMPAGMYEQYF
J: TRBJ2-7
size: -
D: -
V: TRBV4-3

CDR3: CASTLPGPSGNTIYF
J: TRBJ1-3
size: -
D: -
V: TRBV7-4

CDR3: CASSTGTGGGEKLFF
J: TRBJ1-4
size: -
D: TRBD1
V: TRBV19

CDR3: CASSQSLGAVAYYDTQYF
J: TRBJ2-3
size: few
D: -
V: TRBV23-1

CDR3: CASSPDTGTPKNIQYF
J: TRBJ2-4
size: -
D: -
V: TRBV21-1

CDR3: CASTPQRDSTYF
J: TRBJ2-7
size: -
D: -
V: TRBV19

CDR3: CASSEEPGTGETQYF
J: TRBJ2-5
size: once
D: -
V: TRBV6-1

CDR3: CASSGDTYEQYF
J: TRBJ2-7
size: few
D: -
V: TRBV14

CDR3: CASSLDRFGTEAFF
J: TRBJ1-1
size: few
D: -
V: TRBV7-8

CDR3: CAWTEGTNYGYTF
J: TRBJ1-2
size: -
D: -
V: TRBV30

CDR3: CASSPRHLGLAGASYEQYF
J: TRBJ2-7
size: few
D: TRBD2
V: TRBV7-9

CDR3: CASSPPGQQYF
J: TRBJ2-7
size: -
D: -
V: TRBV18

CDR3: CSVHDSNEQFF
J: TRBJ2-1
size: once
D: -
V: TRBV29-1

CDR3: CASRGNYGYTF
J: TRBJ1-2
size: -
D: -
V: TRBV19

CDR3: CASTRGSWGHEQFF
J: TRBJ2-1
size: -
D: -
V: TRBV7-2

CDR3: CASSFSPGRNTGELFF
J: TRBJ2-2
size: once
D: -
V: TRBV11-2

CDR3: CASRRTGVDGYTF
J: TRBJ1-2
size: -
D: TRBD1
V: TRBV7-2

CDR3: CASSQDVRGTYEQYF
J: TRBJ2-7
size: -
D: -
V: TRBV14

CDR3: CASSQDFIGSNQPQHF
J: TRBJ1-5
size: -
D: -
V: TRBV4-3